A selection of T cell receptor beta chains follows, all from one sample in a study of blood T cell repertoires in COVID-19. TCRdb keeps only in-frame clones here, not all; method: immunoSEQ multiplex PCR. Of some 260,000 clones listed, around 88% are singletons. Sequencing input: peripheral blood. These receptors all come from a woman aged 25 to 39 with COVID-19, enrolled during active disease. Both conserved end residues are part of each CDR3. Fields, in order: CDR3 protein, CDR3 DNA, V gene, D gene, J gene, clone size. A D gene is named only where the DNA matches it firmly. Some rows mark clone size as missing; the rest say once, few, many or name a class of expanded clone.

CASSPVQQSGANVLTF | TGTGCCAGCTCACCTGTACAGCAGTCCGGGGCCAACGTCCTGACTTTC | TRBV18 | - | TRBJ2-6 | -
CSVAQGVTDTQYF | TGCAGCGTTGCACAGGGAGTCACAGATACGCAGTATTTT | TRBV29-1 | - | TRBJ2-3 | -
CASSFRQGNQPQHF | TGTGCCAGCAGCTTCCGACAGGGCAATCAGCCCCAGCATTTT | TRBV7-2 | - | TRBJ1-5 | -
CASSSGLGQGRYEQYF | TGTGCCAGCAGCTCGGGCCTGGGACAGGGACGCTACGAGCAGTACTTC | TRBV7-9 | TRBD1 | TRBJ2-7 | -
CASSFTGTSGSADTQYF | TGTGCCAGCAGCTTTACCGGGACTAGCGGGAGCGCAGATACGCAGTATTTT | TRBV5-8 | TRBD2 | TRBJ2-3 | once
CASSGGLRGPRRTQYF | TGTGCCAGCAGTGGGGGACTCCGGGGCCCCCGGAGGACCCAGTACTTC | TRBV6-2/TRBV6-3 | - | TRBJ2-5 | -
CASSYFRTGRNEKLFF | TGTGCCAGCAGTTACTTTCGGACTGGAAGGAATGAAAAACTGTTTTTT | TRBV6-2/TRBV6-3 | - | TRBJ1-4 | -
CATSTSQGYQETQYF | TGTGCCACCAGCACTTCTCAGGGGTACCAAGAGACCCAGTACTTC | TRBV15 | - | TRBJ2-5 | -
CASSQADRQNTEAFF | TGTGCCAGCAGCCAAGCGGACAGGCAAAACACTGAAGCTTTCTTT | TRBV3-1/TRBV3-2 | TRBD1 | TRBJ1-1 | -
CASRQGTTNYGYTF | TGCGCCAGCAGGCAGGGAACGACTAACTATGGCTACACCTTC | TRBV5-1 | - | TRBJ1-2 | -
CASSLGGRGFTDTQYF | TGTGCCAGCAGCTTAGGGGGGAGGGGCTTCACAGATACGCAGTATTTT | TRBV7-2 | TRBD2 | TRBJ2-3 | -
CASSLRGRTEAFF | TGTGCCAGCAGCTTAAGGGGGCGAACTGAAGCTTTCTTT | TRBV5-4 | TRBD1 | TRBJ1-1 | few
CASSQPIGTSGRETQYF | TGTGCCAGCAGCCAACCGATAGGGACTAGCGGGAGAGAGACCCAGTACTTC | TRBV4-2 | TRBD2 | TRBJ2-5 | -
CASSEEGGKYSNQPQHF | TGTGCCAGCAGTGAGGAGGGGGGGAAATATAGCAATCAGCCCCAGCATTTT | TRBV2 | - | TRBJ1-5 | -
CASSPPLGGTEAFF | TGTGCCAGCAGCCCCCCGTTGGGGGGCACTGAAGCTTTCTTT | TRBV11-3 | - | TRBJ1-1 | -
CASSLLGQAGRRAFF | TGTGCCAGCAGTTTATTGGGACAGGCCGGAAGGAGGGCTTTCTTT | TRBV28 | TRBD1 | TRBJ1-1 | -
CASSPSGGQLYQETQYF | TGTGCCAGCAGCCCTAGCGGGGGTCAATTGTACCAAGAGACCCAGTACTTC | TRBV3-1/TRBV3-2 | TRBD2 | TRBJ2-5 | -
CASSYNRGTGDTEAFF | TGTGCCAGCAGTTACAATAGGGGGACAGGGGACACTGAAGCTTTCTTT | TRBV6-5 | TRBD1 | TRBJ1-1 | -
CASSDRTDYNEQFF | TGTGCCAGCAGTGATCGGACAGATTACAATGAGCAGTTCTTC | TRBV25-1 | - | TRBJ2-1 | -
CASSRGTDNFGYTF | TGTGCCAGCAGTAGGGGGACAGACAACTTTGGCTACACCTTC | TRBV3-1/TRBV3-2 | TRBD1 | TRBJ1-2 | -
CASSQAQGPNQPQHF | TGCGCCAGCAGCCAAGCGCAGGGCCCTAATCAGCCCCAGCATTTT | TRBV4-3 | - | TRBJ1-5 | -
CASSNRDMGHQPQHF | TGTGCCAGCAGTAATAGGGACATGGGCCATCAGCCCCAGCATTTT | TRBV6-5 | - | TRBJ1-5 | -
CASSDRGRYYGYTF | TGTGCCAGCAGTGACAGGGGGCGATACTATGGCTACACCTTC | TRBV27 | TRBD1 | TRBJ1-2 | -
CASSEVFLGGETQYF | TGTGCCAGCAGTGAAGTATTTCTAGGGGGAGAGACCCAGTACTTC | TRBV6-1 | - | TRBJ2-5 | few